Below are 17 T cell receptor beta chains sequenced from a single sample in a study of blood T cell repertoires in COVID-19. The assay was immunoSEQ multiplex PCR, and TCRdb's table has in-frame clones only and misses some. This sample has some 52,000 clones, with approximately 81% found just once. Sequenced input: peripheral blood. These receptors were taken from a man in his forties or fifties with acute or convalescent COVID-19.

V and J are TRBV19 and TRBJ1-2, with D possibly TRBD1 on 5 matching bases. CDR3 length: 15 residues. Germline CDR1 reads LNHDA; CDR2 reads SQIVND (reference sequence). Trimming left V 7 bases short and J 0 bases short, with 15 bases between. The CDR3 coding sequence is TGTGCCAGTACTAGGGGCCAAACGGCTAACTATGGCTACACCTTC. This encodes CASTRGQTANYGYTF.

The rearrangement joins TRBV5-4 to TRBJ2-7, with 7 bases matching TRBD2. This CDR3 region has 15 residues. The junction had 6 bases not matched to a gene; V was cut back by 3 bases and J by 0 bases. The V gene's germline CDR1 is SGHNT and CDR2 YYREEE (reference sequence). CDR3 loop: CASSSYSGPSYEQYF. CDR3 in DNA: TGTGCCAGCAGCTCCTATAGCGGGCCCTCCTACGAGCAGTACTTC.

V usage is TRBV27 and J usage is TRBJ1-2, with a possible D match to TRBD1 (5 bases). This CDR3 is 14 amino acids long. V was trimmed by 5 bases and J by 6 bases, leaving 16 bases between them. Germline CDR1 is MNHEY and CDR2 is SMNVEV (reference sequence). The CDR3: CASSLRRGEDGYTF. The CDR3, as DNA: TGTGCCAGCAGTCTTCGGCGAGGGGAGGATGGCTACACCTTC.

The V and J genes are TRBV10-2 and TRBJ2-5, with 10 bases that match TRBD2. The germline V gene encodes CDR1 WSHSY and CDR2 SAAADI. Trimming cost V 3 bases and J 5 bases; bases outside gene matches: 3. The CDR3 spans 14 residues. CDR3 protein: CASSEAGGRETQYF. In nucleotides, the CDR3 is TGCGCCAGCAGTGAAGCGGGGGGGCGGGAGACCCAGTACTTC.

CDR3 coding DNA: TGTGCCAGCAGCTTCCCGCTAGCGGGGGGCGAGCAGTACTTC. Protein product: CASSFPLAGGEQYF. The rearrangement uses TRBV5-8 and TRBJ2-7; 11 bases line up with TRBD2. Trimming cost V 2 bases and J 6 bases; bases outside gene matches: 4. This CDR3 spans 14 amino acids. CDR1 and CDR2 from the germline V gene are SGHTS and YDEGEE.

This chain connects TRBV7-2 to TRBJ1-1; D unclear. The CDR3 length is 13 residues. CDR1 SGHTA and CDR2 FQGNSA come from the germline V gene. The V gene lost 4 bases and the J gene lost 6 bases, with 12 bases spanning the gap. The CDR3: CASSSAEPAEAFF. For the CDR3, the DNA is TGTGCCAGCAGCTCCGCGGAGCCCGCTGAAGCTTTCTTT.

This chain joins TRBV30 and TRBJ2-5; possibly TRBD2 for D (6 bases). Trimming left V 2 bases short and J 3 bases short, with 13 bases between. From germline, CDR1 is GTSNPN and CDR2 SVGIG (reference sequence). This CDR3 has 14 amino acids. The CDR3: CAWSYGGGKETQYF. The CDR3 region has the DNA TGTGCCTGGAGTTACGGGGGAGGAAAAGAGACCCAGTACTTC.

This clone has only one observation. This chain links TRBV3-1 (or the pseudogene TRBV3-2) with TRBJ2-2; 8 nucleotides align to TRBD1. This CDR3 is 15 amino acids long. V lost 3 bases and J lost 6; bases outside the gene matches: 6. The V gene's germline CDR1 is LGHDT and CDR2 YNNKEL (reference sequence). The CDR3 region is CASSHSDRGAGELFF. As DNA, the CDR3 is TGTGCCAGCAGCCATAGTGACAGGGGAGCCGGGGAGCTGTTTTTT.

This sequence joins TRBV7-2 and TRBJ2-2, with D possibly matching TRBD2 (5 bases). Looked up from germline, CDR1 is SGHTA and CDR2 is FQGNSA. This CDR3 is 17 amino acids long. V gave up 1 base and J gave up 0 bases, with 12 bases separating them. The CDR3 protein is CASSLVSEVSNTGELFF. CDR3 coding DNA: TGTGCCAGCAGCTTAGTCTCGGAGGTATCGAACACCGGGGAGCTGTTTTTT.

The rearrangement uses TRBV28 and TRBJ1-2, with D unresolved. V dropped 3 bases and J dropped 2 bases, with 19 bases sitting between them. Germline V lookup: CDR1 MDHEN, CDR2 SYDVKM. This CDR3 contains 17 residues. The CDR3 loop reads CASSFPQIKTRNYGYTF. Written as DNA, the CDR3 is TGTGCCAGCAGTTTCCCTCAAATTAAGACACGGAACTATGGCTACACCTTC.

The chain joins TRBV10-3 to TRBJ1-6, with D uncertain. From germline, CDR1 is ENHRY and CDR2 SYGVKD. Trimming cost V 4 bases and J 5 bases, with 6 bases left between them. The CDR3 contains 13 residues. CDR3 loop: CAISGSDNSPLHF. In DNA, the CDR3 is TGTGCCATCAGTGGCAGTGATAATTCACCCCTCCACTTT.

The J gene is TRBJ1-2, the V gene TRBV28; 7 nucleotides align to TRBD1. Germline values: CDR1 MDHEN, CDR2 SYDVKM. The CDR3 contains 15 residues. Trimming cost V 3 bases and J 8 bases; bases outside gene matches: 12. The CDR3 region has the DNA TGTGCCAGCAGTTTGACAGGGACCAGCTCTGAAGGCTACACCTTC. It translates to CASSLTGTSSEGYTF.

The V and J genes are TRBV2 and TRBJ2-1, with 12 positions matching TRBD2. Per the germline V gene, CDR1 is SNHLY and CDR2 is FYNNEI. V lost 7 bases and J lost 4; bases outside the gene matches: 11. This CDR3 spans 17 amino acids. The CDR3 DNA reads TGTGCCAGCACCCCCCCCGGGACTAGCGGGTTTTACAATGAGCAGTTCTTC. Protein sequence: CASTPPGTSGFYNEQFF. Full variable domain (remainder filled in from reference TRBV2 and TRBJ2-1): EPEVTQTPSHQVTQMGQEVILRCVPISNHLYFYWYRQILGQKVEFLVSFYNNEISEKSEIFDDQFSVERPDGSNFTLKIRSTKLEDSAMYFCASTPPGTSGFYNEQFFGPGTRLTVL.

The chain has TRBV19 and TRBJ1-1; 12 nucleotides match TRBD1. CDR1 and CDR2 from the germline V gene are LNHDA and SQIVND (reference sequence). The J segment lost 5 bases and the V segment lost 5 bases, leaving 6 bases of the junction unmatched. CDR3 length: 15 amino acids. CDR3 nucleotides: TGTGCCAGTAGTTTGGGACAGGGGGCTTTTACTGAAGCTTTCTTT. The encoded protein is CASSLGQGAFTEAFF.

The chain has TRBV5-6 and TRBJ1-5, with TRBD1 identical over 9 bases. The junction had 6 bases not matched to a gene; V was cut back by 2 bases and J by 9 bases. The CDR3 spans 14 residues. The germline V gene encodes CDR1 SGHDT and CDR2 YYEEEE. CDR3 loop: CASSFGGQGGPQHF. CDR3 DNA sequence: TGTGCCAGCAGCTTTGGGGGACAGGGCGGGCCCCAGCATTTT.

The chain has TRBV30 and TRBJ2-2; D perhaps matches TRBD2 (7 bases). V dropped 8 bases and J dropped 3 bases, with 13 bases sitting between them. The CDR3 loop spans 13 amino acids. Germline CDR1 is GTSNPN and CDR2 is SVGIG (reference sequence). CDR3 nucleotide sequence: TGTGCCCAGAGGGGGGGGCACACCGGGGAGCTGTTTTTT. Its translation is CAQRGGHTGELFF.

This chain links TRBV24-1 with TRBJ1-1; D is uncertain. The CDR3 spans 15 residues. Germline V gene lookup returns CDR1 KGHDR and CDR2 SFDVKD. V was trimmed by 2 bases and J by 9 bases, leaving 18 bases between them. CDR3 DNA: TGTGCCACCAGTGATTCGGGGAGCGAAAAACCTCAAGCTTTCTTT. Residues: CATSDSGSEKPQAFF.